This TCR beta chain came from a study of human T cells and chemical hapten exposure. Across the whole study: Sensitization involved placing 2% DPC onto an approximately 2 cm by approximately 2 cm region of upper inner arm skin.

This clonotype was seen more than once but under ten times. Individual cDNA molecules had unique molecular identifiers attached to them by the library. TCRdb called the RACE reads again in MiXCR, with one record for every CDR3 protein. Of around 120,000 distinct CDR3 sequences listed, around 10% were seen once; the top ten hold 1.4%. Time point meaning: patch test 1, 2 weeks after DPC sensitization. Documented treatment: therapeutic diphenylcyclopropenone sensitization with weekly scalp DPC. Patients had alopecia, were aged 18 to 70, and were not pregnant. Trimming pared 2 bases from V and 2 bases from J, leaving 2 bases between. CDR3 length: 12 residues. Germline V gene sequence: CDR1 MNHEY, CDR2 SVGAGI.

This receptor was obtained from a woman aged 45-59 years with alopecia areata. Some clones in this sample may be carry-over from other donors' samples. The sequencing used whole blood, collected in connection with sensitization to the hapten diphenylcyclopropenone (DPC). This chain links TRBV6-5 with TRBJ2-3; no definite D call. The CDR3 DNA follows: TGTGCCAGCAGTTACGACACAGATACGCAGTATTTT. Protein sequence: CASSYDTDTQYF.